This TCR beta chain was identified in a study of blood T cell repertoires in COVID-19. Study overall: The United States, Italy and Spain provided the acute and convalescent COVID-19 samples.

This CDR3 has 14 residues. Germline V gene data show CDR1 as SGHVS and CDR2 as FQNEAQ. The V segment lost 5 bases and the J segment 4 bases; nucleotides outside the gene matches: 6. Repertoires were generated with immunoSEQ multiplex PCR, while TCRdb's copy carries only in-frame clones and drops some. The top ten clones hold around 28% of a sample with 25,000 to 30,000 clones, approximately 85% of them seen once. The receptor comes from an elderly woman with COVID-19, enrolled during active disease. Input material: peripheral blood. The genes are TRBV7-8 and TRBJ2-5, with 8 positions matching TRBD1. The CDR3 DNA reads as TGTGCCAGCAGCCCGGCAGGGGGCCGAGAGACCCAGTACTTC. Protein product: CASSPAGGRETQYF. Full variable domain (outside the CDR3, taken from reference TRBV7-8 and TRBJ2-5): GAGVSQSPRYKVAKRGQDVALRCDPISGHVSLFWYQQALGQGPEFLTYFQNEAQLDKSGLPSDRFFAERPEGSVSTLKIQRTQQEDSAVYLCASSPAGGRETQYFGPGTRLLVL.